This T cell receptor (beta chain) comes out of a study of shared clonotypes between healthy human individuals (dated by TCRdb to 2019 to 2021). Describing the broader study: The cohort included a few men and a couple of women between 18 and 49 years of age. The study deeply sequenced blood TCR repertoires of several healthy adults to estimate repertoire size and the extent of clonotype sharing between individuals. Per donor, three plates each were used for CD4 naive and CD4 memory, two for CD8 naive, and one for CD8 memory. To increase sequencing depth and limit assay-specific biases, TCR repertoire library preparation and sequencing were carried out by different laboratories using diverse techniques. Each donor's leukapheresis produced roughly between roughly 0.85 and 9.5 billion PBMCs. Study-wide findings and limitations: Estimated clonotype richness was generally larger for naive than for memory subsets. Around 5.4% of naive CD4, 3% to 4% of naive CD8, about 2.5% of memory CD4, and 0.4% of memory CD8 clonotypes were shared across several donors. Rarefaction of sorted-subset datasets indicated incomplete sequencing despite the large sequencing depth. Compared with non-shared clonotypes, the clonotypes found in all four sorted-subset donors had higher generation probabilities. Only blood was sampled, and tissue TCR repertoires likely differ from those in blood. The small number of donors limited the genetic and exposure-history diversity represented. Pairwise subsampling led to the expectation that sequencing depth would affect the degree of clonotype sharing among donors.

Using the deep immunoSEQ assay, multiplex PCR amplified TCR CDR3 regions from genomic DNA. Extracted genomic DNA from each cell subset was spread evenly across all wells of several immunoSEQ 96-well plates, with each plate serving as a replicate. Each replicate PCR for sorted subsets received roughly 0.2 ug genomic DNA, equal to some 32,000 T cell genomes. The purified libraries were quantified using a Qubit 3.0 fluorometer, sized with a Bioanalyzer 2100, and then quantified again using the KAPA Library Quantification kit. Every immunoSEQ 96-well plate was sequenced on a dedicated single-read 150-cycle Illumina NextSeq 550 flow cell. The original methods were these. Because the immunoSEQ output included only junctional sequences and no quality scores, the filtering could not be the same as the filtering used for full-length reads. To assign V/J genes and CDR3, sequences were annotated against IMGT germline references using PyIR, a Python wrapper for IgBLAST v1.9. Reads with weak V/J assignments (E-value above 1e-6), missing CDR3, stop codons, out-of-frame junctions, or ambiguous translated residues were removed. V3J clonotypes were defined by identical inferred V gene, J gene, and CDR3 amino acid sequence. Percentage overlap between repertoires was computed as shared unique clonotypes divided by the size of the smaller repertoire. Repertoire richness was assessed with RTK rarefaction, the Chao1 estimator, and Recon v2.1 estimates of unobserved clonotypes. OLGA was used to compute generation probabilities for all TCRbeta clonotypes that the gDNA method yielded from several donors. The immuneACCESS repertoire file appears here via TCRdb, limited to in-frame rearrangements. These files lack a portion of the clones; in checked studies, under half of the deficit traces to unresolved V genes, and the cause of the others is not known. That table gives V, J and clone size, and the DNA gave D and trimming. Present in this sample are around 1,100,000 clones, around 77% of which were seen just once. The ten top clones hold 0.85% to 1% of the sample.

CDR1 and CDR2 (SGHVS, FQNEAQ) derive from the germline V gene. The CDR3, from cysteine to phenylalanine, totals 15 residues. Of the read, only the CDR3 DNA is kept; its 45 bases are in frame from base 1. Compared with germline, V lacks 5 bases and J lacks 4 bases; bases without a gene match: 10. The donors were healthy, HIV-negative adults with no recently reported acute infections or vaccinations. Every donor was a Caucasian adult residing in Nashville, Tennessee, USA. CD4+ T cells were enriched by magnetic negative selection, after which naive cells were positively selected on CD45RA and the negative fraction was taken as the memory subset. After blood collection by leukapheresis, PBMCs were isolated using Ficoll-Histopaque density gradient centrifugation and then cryopreserved in the vapor phase of liquid nitrogen. Analytical flow cytometry was used to check the purity and quantity of each magnetically sorted T cell population. From each sorted fraction, genomic DNA was isolated and quantified by UV absorbance on a Nanodrop 2000c.

Points on this clone: Its binding antigen is unknown. Base quality data are lacking; no much larger clone is found one base away.

Sample: memory CD4+ T cells from PBMCs. The cell subset or site label of this sample denotes: CD45RA-negative fraction. The sequence joins TRBV7-8 to TRBJ2-5; 7 middle bases align to TRBD1. The origin of this receptor is a man in his late teens or twenties in good health. Some clones in this sample may be carry-over from other donors' samples. The CDR3 has the sequence CASSDRTGAIETQYF. The base sequence is TGTGCCAGCAGCGACCGGACAGGAGCTATAGAGACCCAGTACTTC. The variable domain in full, with residues beyond the CDR3 obtained from the reference TRBV7-8 and TRBJ2-5 genes, is GAGVSQSPRYKVAKRGQDVALRCDPISGHVSLFWYQQALGQGPEFLTYFQNEAQLDKSGLPSDRFFAERPEGSVSTLKIQRTQQEDSAVYLCASSDRTGAIETQYFGPGTRLLVL.